This T cell receptor (beta chain) was sequenced during a study of shared clonotypes between healthy human individuals (dated by TCRdb to the early 2020s). About the full investigation: A few men and a couple of women, aged 18 to 49 years, made up the cohort. For each donor, three plates each were used for CD4 naive and CD4 memory, two plates were used for CD8 naive, and one plate was used for CD8 memory. Blood TCR repertoires of four to six healthy adults were deeply sequenced to estimate repertoire size and the extent of clonotype sharing between individuals. Different laboratories and diverse techniques were used to prepare libraries and sequence TCR repertoires, to increase sequencing depth and limit assay-specific biases. Each donor's leukapheresis produced roughly between about 0.8 and 8.9 billion PBMCs.

Points the paper makes about the study in general: Higher generation probabilities were observed for clonotypes shared by all four sorted-subset donors than for non-shared clonotypes. Only blood was sampled, and tissue TCR repertoires likely differ from those in blood. The genetic and exposure-history diversity represented was limited by the small number of donors. Across four donors, approximately 5% of naive CD4, approximately 4% of naive CD8, under 2.5% of memory CD4, and approximately 0.42% of memory CD8 clonotypes were shared. Larger estimated clonotype richness was generally found for naive subsets than for memory subsets. Pairwise subsampling led to the expectation that sequencing depth would affect the degree of clonotype sharing among donors. Even with the large sequencing depth, rarefaction of the sorted-subset datasets indicated that sequencing was incomplete.

Taken from cysteine to phenylalanine, the CDR3 has 13 residues. The CDR3 DNA has 39 bases and is translated from base 1. According to the germline V gene, CDR1 reads MNHNS and CDR2 reads SASEGT. V loses 4 bases, J loses 5 bases, and the germline ends lie 11 bases apart. A word on this clone: Its specific antigen is unknown. Qualities for individual bases were not recorded, and no much larger clone is one base off.

Using the deep immunoSEQ assay, TCR CDR3 regions were amplified from genomic DNA by multiplex PCR. Genomic DNA extracted from each cell subset was distributed evenly over all wells of several immunoSEQ 96-well plates, and each plate served as one replicate. For sorted subsets, approximately 210 ng of genomic DNA, equivalent to 30,000 or so T cell genomes, went into each replicate PCR. Purified libraries were measured with a Qubit 3.0 fluorometer, size-checked on a Bioanalyzer 2100, and measured again with the KAPA Library Quantification kit. Every immunoSEQ 96-well plate was sequenced on a dedicated single-read 150-cycle Illumina NextSeq 550 flow cell. Turning to the authors' computational methods: Because only junctional sequences without quality scores were contained in the immunoSEQ output, filtering matching that applied to full-length reads could not be performed. To assign V/J genes and CDR3, sequences were annotated against IMGT germline references using PyIR, a Python wrapper for IgBLAST v1.9. Reads were removed for weak V/J assignments (E-value above 1e-6), missing CDR3, stop codons, out-of-frame junctions, or ambiguous translated residues. V3J clonotypes were defined as sequences sharing the same inferred V gene, J gene, and CDR3 amino acid sequence. Percentage overlap between repertoires was computed as shared unique clonotypes divided by the size of the smaller repertoire. Three approaches were used to assess repertoire richness: RTK rarefaction, the Chao1 estimator, and Recon v2.1 estimates of unobserved clonotypes. Generation probabilities for all TCRbeta clonotypes obtained by the gDNA method from a handful of donors were computed using OLGA. TCRdb retrieved this table from immuneACCESS and kept in-frame rearrangements only. Not all clones are present; in checked studies, unresolved V genes account for under half, and no reason is known for the remainder. D and trimming come from the DNA, and the V and J calls and clone size come from that table. This sample comprises 2.3 million or so clones, approximately 95% of them detected only once. Clones ranked in the top ten supply 0.39% of the sample.

The donors were healthy, HIV-negative adults who had no recently reported acute infections or vaccinations. Every donor was a Caucasian adult living in Nashville, Tennessee, USA. CD4+ T cells were enriched through magnetic negative selection, after which naive cells were positively selected on CD45RA and the remaining negative fraction served as the memory subset. Blood was collected by leukapheresis, and PBMCs were isolated by Ficoll-Histopaque density gradient centrifugation and then cryopreserved in liquid nitrogen vapor phase. Analytical flow cytometry was used to check the purity and quantity of each magnetically sorted T cell population. Each sorted fraction had its genomic DNA isolated and then quantified by UV absorbance on a Nanodrop 2000c.

The chain joins TRBV6-1 to TRBJ1-2, and the D gene may be TRBD1, 6 bases matching. The sequenced sample consisted of naive CD4+ T cells from PBMCs. In light of the paper, this sample's cell subset or site label describes: CD45RA+ positively selected. The receptor's source is a man between 18 and 29 years old in good health. Some clones in this sample may be carry-over from other donors' samples. The CDR3 sequence is CASSGQGSYGYTF. The nucleotide sequence is TGTGCCAGCAGTGGGCAGGGGAGTTATGGCTACACCTTC.